This T cell receptor (beta chain) came from a study of response to subunit inactivated influenza vaccine. In its sample, this clonotype was seen a few times. At one end the junction does not follow the germline gene, possibly because of a read error. The length of the CDR3 is 13 residues. Germline V gives CDR1 DFQATT, CDR2 SNEGSKA (reference sequence). Each CDR3 protein is one row after TCRdb ran MiXCR on the RT-PCR reads. The repertoire holds 650,000 to 800,000 distinct CDR3 sequences, with 11% to 15% as singletons. V and J are TRBV20-1 and TRBJ1-4; D uncertain. This clonotype originated in a man aged 45-60 years who received an inactivated influenza vaccine. Source: PBMCs from blood, taken 14 days before vaccination. CDR3 residues: CSASSRTSEKLFF. Here the CDR3 DNA reads TGCAGTGCTAGTAGCAGGACTAGTGAAAAACTGTTTTTT.